The 2 T cell receptor beta chains given below trace back to one sample, sequenced in a study of spatial heterogeneity in lung cancer. Documented time point: blood at routine non-recurrence follow-up after resection. TCRdb independently ran MiXCR on the 5' RACE reads; one entry per CDR3 protein. Of roughly 99,000 distinct CDR3 sequences in the sample, just under 20% were seen once. The sequences come from PBMCs, collected at follow-up. The receptors were sampled from a male donor with early-stage non-small cell lung cancer.

This chain uses TRBV9 with TRBJ2-1; perhaps TRBD2 as D (6 bases). The ends were cut back, 5 bases at V and 0 bases at J, with 18 bases in the middle. Germline V gene lookup returns CDR1 SGDLS and CDR2 YYNGEE. This CDR3 has 17 residues. The CDR3 DNA reads TGTGCCAGCAGTGATCGGCTGGACGGGAGCTCCTACAATGAGCAGTTCTTC. The encoded protein is CASSDRLDGSSYNEQFF.

The genes are TRBV6-5 and TRBJ2-3; 9 positions agree with TRBD2. This CDR3 is built from 15 residues. V dropped 5 bases and J dropped 5; count of bases not matched to a gene: 8. Germline lookup yields CDR1 MNHEY and CDR2 SVGAGI. Here the CDR3 DNA reads TGTGCCAGCAGTAGCATAGCGGGAGCGGTAGATACGCAGTATTTT. Translated, it gives CASSSIAGAVDTQYF.